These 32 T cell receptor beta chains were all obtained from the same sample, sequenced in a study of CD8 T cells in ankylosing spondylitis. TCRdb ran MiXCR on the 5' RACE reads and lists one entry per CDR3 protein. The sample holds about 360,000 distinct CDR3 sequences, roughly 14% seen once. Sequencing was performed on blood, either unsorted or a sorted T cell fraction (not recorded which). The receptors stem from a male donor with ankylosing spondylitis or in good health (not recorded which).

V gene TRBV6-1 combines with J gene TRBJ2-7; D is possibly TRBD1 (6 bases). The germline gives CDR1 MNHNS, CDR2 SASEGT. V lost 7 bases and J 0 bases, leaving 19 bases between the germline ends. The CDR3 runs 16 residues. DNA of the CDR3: TGTGCCAGCAAACCTATACACAGGGAGAGCTCCTACGAGCAGTACTTC. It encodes CASKPIHRESSYEQYF.

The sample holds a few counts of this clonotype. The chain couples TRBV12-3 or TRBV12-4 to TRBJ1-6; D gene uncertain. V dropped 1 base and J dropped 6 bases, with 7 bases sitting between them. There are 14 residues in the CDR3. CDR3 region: CASSLDQVNSPLHF. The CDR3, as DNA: TGTGCCAGCAGTTTAGATCAGGTTAATTCACCCCTCCACTTT.

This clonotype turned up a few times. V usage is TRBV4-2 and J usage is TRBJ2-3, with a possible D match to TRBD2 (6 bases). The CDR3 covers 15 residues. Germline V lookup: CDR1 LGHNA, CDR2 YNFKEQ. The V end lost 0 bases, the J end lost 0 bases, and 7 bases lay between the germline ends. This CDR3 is CASSQDAGSTDTQYF. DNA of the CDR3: TGTGCCAGCAGCCAAGATGCGGGGAGCACAGATACGCAGTATTTT.

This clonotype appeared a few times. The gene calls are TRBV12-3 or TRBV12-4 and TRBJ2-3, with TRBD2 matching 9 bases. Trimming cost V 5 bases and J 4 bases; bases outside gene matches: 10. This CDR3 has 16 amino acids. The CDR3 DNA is TGTGCCAGCAGTCGTAGCGGGAGAGTCTTTTCAGATACGCAGTATTTT. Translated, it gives CASSRSGRVFSDTQYF.

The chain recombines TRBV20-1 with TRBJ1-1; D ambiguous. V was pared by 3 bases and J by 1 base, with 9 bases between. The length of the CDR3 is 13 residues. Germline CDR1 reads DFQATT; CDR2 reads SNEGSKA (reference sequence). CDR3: CSASKSQNTEAFF. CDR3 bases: TGCAGTGCTAGTAAGTCCCAGAACACTGAAGCTTTCTTT.

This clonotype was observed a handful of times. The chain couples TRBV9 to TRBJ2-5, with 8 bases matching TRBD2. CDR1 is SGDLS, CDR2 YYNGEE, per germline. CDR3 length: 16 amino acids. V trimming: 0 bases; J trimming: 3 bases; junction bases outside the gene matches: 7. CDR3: CASSVEERGPKETQYF. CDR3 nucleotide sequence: TGTGCCAGCAGCGTAGAAGAGCGGGGGCCCAAAGAGACCCAGTACTTC.

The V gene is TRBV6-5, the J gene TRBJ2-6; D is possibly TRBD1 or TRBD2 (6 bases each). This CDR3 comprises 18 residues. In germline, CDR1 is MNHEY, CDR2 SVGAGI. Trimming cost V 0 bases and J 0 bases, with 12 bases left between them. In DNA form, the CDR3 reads TGTGCCAGCAGTTACTCACGGGGGCCCGGCTCTGGGGCCAACGTCCTGACTTTC. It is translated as CASSYSRGPGSGANVLTF.

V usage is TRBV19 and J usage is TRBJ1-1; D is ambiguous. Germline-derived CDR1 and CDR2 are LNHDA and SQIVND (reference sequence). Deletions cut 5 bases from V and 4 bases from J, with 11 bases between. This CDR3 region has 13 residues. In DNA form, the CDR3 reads TGTGCCAGTAGTGGACTCTTGGTCACTGAAGCTTTCTTT. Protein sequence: CASSGLLVTEAFF.

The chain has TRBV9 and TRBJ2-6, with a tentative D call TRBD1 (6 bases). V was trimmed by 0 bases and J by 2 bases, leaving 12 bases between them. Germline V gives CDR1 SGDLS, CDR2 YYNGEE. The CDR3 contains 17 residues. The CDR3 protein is CASSVEQGWAGANVLTF. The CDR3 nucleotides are TGTGCCAGCAGCGTAGAACAGGGATGGGCTGGGGCCAACGTCCTGACTTTC.

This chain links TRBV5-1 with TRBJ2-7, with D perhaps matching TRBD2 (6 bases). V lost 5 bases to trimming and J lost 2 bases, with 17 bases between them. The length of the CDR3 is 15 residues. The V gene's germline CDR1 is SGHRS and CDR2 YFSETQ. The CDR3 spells CASSSGDGFTYEQYF. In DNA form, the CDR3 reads TGCGCCAGCAGTTCGGGGGATGGGTTCACCTACGAGCAGTACTTC.

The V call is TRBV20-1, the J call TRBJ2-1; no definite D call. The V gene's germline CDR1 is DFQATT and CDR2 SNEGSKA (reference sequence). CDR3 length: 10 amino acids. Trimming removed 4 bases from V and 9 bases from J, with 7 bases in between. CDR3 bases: TGCAGTGCTAAAAGGATTGAGCAGTTCTTC. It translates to CSAKRIEQFF.

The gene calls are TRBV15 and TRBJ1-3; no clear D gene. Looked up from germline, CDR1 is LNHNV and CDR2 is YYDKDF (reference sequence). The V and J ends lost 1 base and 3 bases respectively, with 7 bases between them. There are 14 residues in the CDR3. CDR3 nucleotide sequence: TGTGCCACCAGCAGAGTTGGGGTTGGAAACACCATATATTTT. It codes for CATSRVGVGNTIYF.

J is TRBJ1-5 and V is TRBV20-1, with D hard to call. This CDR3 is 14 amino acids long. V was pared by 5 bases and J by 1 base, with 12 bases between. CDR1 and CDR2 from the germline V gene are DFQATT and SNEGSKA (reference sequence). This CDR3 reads CSASLGLSNQPQHF. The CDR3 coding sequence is TGCAGTGCTTCGTTAGGACTGAGCAATCAGCCCCAGCATTTT.

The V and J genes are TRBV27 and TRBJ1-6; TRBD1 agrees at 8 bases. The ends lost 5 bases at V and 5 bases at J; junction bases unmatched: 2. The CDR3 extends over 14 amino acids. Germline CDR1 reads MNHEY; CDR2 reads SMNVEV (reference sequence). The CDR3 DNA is TGTGCCAGCAGTGACAGGGGACATAATTCACCCCTCCACTTT. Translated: CASSDRGHNSPLHF.

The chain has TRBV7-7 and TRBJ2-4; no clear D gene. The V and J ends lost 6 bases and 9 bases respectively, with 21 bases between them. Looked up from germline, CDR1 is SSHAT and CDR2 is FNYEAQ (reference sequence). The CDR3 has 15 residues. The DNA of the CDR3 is TGTGCCAGCAGGCCAAGGAGACCCTCTCATAGCATTCAGTACTTC. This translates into CASRPRRPSHSIQYF. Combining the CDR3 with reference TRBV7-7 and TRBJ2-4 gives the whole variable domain GAGVSQSPRYKVTKRGQDVTLRCDPISSHATLYWYQQALGQGPEFLTYFNYEAQPDKSGLPSDRFSAERPEGSISTLTIQRTEQRDSAMYRCASRPRRPSHSIQYFGAGTRLSVL.

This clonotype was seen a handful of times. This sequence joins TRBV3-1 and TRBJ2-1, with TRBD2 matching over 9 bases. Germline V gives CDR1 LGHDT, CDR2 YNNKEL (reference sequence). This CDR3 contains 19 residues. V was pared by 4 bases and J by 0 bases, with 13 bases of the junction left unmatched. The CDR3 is CASSPRLAGYGSSYNEQFF. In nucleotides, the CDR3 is TGTGCCAGCAGCCCCCGGCTAGCGGGATACGGGAGCTCCTACAATGAGCAGTTCTTC.

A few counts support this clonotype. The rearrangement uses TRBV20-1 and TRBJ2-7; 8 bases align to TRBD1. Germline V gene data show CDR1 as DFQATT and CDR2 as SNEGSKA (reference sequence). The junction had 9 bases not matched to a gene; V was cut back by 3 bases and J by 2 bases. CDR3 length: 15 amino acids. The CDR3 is CSASDPGQATYEQYF. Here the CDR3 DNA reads TGCAGTGCTAGCGACCCGGGACAGGCCACCTACGAGCAGTACTTC.

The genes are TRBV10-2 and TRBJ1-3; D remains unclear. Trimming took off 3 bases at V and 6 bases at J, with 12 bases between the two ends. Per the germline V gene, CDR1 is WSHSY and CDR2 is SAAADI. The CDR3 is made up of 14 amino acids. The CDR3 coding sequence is TGCGCCAGCAGTGAAGGAACATTATCAAACACCATATATTTT. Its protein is CASSEGTLSNTIYF.

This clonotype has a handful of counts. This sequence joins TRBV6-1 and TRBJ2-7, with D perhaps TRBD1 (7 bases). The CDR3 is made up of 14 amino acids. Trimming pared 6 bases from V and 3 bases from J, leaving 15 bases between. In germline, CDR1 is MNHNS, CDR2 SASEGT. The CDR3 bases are TGTGCCAGCAGCCAGCAGGGGGGTTACTACGAGCAGTACTTC. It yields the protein CASSQQGGYYEQYF.

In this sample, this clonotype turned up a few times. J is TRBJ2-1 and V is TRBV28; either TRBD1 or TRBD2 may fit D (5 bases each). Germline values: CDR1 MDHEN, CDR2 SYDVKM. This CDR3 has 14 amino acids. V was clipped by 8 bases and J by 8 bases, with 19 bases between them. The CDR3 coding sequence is TGTGCCAGCGCCAGGGACCTTGCAACGGATGAGCAGTTCTTC. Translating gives CASARDLATDEQFF.

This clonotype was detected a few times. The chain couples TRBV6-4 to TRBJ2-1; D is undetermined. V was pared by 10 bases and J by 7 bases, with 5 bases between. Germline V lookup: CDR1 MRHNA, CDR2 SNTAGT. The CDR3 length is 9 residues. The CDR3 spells CATGNEQFF. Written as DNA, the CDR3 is TGTGCCACCGGAAATGAGCAGTTCTTC.

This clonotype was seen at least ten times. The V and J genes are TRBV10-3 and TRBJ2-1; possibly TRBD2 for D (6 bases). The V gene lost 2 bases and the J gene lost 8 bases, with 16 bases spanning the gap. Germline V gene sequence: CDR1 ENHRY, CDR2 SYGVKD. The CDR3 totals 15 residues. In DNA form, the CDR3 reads TGTGCCATCAGTGAGGGTACGGGAGCGGTGGATGAGCAGTTCTTC. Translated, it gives CAISEGTGAVDEQFF.

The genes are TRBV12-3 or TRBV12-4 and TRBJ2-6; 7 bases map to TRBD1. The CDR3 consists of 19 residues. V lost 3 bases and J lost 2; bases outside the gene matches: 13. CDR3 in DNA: TGTGCCAGCAGTTTTAGGGGAGTGTTAGGGGGCCCTGGGGCCAACGTCCTGACTTTC. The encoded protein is CASSFRGVLGGPGANVLTF.

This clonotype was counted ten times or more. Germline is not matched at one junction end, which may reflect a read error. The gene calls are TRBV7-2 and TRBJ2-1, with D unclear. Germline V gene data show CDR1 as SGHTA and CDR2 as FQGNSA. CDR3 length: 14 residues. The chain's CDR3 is CASSLGPGGNEQFF. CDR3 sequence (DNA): TGCGCCAGCAGCTTAGGGCCCGGTGGGAATGAGCAGTTCTTC.

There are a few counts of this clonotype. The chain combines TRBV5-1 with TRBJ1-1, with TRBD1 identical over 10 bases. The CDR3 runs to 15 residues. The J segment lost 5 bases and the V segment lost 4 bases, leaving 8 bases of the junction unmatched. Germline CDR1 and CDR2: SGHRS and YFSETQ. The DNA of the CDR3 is TGCGCCAGCAGCCCTGGGACAGGGGAAGGAACTGAAGCTTTCTTT. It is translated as CASSPGTGEGTEAFF.

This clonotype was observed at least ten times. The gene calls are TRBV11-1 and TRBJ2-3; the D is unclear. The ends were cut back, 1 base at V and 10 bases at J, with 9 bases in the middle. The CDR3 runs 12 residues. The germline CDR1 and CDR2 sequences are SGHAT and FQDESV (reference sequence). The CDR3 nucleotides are TGTGCCAGCAGCTTAGATTCCGATCCGCAGTATTTT. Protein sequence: CASSLDSDPQYF.

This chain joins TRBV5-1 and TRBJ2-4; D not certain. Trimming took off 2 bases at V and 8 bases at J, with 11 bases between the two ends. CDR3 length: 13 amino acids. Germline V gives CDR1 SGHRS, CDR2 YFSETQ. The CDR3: CASSFDKNDIQYF. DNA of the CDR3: TGCGCCAGCAGCTTCGACAAAAACGACATTCAGTACTTC. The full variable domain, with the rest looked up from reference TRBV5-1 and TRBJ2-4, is KAGVTQTPRYLIKTRGQQVTLSCSPISGHRSVSWYQQTPGQGLQFLFEYFSETQRNKGNFPGRFSGRQFSNSRSEMNVSTLELGDSALYLCASSFDKNDIQYFGAGTRLSVL.

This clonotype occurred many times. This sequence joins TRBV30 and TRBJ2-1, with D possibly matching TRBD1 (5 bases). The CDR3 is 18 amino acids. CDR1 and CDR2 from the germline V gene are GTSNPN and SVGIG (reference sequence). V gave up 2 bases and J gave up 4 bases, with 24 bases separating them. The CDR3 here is CAWSFSRSTAIPYNEQFF. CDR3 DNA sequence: TGTGCCTGGAGTTTCAGCAGGTCGACAGCCATTCCTTACAATGAGCAGTTCTTC.

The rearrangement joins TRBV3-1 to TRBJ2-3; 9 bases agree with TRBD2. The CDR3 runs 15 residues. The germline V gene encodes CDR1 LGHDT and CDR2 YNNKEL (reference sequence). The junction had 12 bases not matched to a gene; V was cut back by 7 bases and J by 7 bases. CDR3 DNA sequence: TGTGCCAGCACCCCGCTAGCGGGGTCAGGAAATACGCAGTATTTT. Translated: CASTPLAGSGNTQYF.

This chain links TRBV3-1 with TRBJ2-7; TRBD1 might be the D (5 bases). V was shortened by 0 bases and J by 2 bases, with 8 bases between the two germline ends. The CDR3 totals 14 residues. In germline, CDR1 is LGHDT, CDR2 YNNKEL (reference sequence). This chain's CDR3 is CASSQDVGPYEQYF. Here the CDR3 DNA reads TGTGCCAGCAGCCAAGATGTGGGGCCCTACGAGCAGTACTTC.

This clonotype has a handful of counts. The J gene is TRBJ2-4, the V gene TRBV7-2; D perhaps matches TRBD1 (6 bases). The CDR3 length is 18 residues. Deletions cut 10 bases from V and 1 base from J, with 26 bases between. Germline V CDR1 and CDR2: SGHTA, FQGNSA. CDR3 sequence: CAISFRQGPTLAKNIQYF. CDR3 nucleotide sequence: TGTGCCATCAGTTTTAGGCAGGGGCCTACCTTGGCCAAAAACATTCAGTACTTC.

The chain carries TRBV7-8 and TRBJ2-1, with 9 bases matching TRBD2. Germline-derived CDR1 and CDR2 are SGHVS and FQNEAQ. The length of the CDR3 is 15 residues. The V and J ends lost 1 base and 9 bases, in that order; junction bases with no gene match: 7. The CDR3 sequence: CASSLVVAGVAEQFF. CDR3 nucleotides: TGTGCCAGCAGCTTAGTAGTAGCGGGAGTGGCTGAGCAGTTCTTC.